This T cell receptor (beta chain) stems from a study of shared clonotypes between healthy human individuals. Study conclusions and caveats: The study sampled only blood, and tissue repertoires likely differ.

A word on this clone: Its matching antigen is unknown.

V was clipped by 1 base and J by 2 bases; unmatched bases: 5. Per germline, CDR1 SSHAT and CDR2 FNYEAQ (reference sequence). The CDR3 extends over 15 amino acids. The authors ran the assay at deep level. Assay: immunoSEQ multiplex PCR; the TCRdb copy retains only in-frame clones and omits some. The sample consists of roughly 490,000 clones, less than 80% of them appearing once. The sequenced sample was PBMCs. The sequence came from a woman between 35 and 50 years old in good health. Some clones in this sample may be carry-over from other donors' samples. This rearrangement joins TRBV7-7 to TRBJ2-7, with 7 bases that match TRBD1. In DNA, the CDR3 is TGTGCCAGCAGCTTAGGCCCGGGACAGACCTACGAGCAGTACTTC. It codes for CASSLGPGQTYEQYF.